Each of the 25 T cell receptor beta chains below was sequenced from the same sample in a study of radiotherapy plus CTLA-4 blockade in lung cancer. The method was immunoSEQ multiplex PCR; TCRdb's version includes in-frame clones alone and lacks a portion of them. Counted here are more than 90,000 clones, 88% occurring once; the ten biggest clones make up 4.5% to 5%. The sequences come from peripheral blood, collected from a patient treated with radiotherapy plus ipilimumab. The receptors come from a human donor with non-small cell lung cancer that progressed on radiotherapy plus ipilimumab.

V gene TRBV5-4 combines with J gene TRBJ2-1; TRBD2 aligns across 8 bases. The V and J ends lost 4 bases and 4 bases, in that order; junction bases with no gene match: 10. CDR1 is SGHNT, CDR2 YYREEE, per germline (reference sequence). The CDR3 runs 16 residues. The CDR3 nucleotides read TGTGCCAGCAGCCCTGGACGGGGCGGGAGGTACAATGAGCAGTTCTTC. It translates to CASSPGRGGRYNEQFF.

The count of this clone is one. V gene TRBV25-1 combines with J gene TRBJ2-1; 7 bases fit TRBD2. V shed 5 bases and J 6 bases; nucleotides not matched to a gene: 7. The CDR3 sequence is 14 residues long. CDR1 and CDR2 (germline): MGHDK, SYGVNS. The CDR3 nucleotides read TGTGCCAGCAGTCTGTGGGAGGGCCGCAATGAGCAGTTCTTC. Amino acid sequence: CASSLWEGRNEQFF.

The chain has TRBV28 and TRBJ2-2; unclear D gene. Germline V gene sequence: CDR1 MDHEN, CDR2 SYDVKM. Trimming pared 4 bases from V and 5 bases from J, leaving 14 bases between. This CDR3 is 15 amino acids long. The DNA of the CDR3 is TGTGCCAGCAGTTCCTGGCAGGACCCTACCGGGGAGCTGTTTTTT. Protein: CASSSWQDPTGELFF.

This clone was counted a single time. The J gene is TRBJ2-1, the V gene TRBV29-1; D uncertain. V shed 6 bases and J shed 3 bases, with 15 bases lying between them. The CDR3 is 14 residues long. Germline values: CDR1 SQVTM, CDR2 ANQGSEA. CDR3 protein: CSVEMEQFYNEQFF. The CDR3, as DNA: TGCAGCGTGGAAATGGAGCAATTCTACAATGAGCAGTTCTTC.

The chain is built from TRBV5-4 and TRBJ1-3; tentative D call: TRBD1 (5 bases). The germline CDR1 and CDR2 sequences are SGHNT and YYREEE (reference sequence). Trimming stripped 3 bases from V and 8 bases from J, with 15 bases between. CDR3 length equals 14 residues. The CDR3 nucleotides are TGTGCCAGCAGCTCCAGGACGGGGCACGACACCATATATTTT. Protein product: CASSSRTGHDTIYF.

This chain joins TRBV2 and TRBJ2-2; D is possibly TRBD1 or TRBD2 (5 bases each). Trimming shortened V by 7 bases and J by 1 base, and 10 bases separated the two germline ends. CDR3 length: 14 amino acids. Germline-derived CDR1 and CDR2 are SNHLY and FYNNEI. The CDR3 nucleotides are TGTGCCAGCAAAGGGACGGTGAACACCGGGGAGCTGTTTTTT. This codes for CASKGTVNTGELFF.

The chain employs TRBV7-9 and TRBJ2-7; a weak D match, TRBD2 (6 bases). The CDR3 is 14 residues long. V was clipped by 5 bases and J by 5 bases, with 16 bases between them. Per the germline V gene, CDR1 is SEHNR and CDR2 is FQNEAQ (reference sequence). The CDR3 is CASSRRERANEQYF. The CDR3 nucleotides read TGTGCCAGCAGCCGCCGTGAGCGGGCCAACGAGCAGTACTTC.

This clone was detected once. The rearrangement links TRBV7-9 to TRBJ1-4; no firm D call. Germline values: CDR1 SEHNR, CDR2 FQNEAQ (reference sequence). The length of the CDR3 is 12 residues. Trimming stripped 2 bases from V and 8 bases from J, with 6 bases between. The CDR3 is CASSLSSEKLFF. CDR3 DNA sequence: TGTGCCAGCAGCTTATCGTCCGAAAAACTGTTTTTT. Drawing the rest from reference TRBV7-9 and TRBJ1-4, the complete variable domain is DTGVSQNPRHKITKRGQNVTFRCDPISEHNRLYWYRQTLGQGPEFLTYFQNEAQLEKSRLLSDRFSAERPKGSFSTLEIQRTEQGDSAMYLCASSLSSEKLFFGSGTQLSVL.

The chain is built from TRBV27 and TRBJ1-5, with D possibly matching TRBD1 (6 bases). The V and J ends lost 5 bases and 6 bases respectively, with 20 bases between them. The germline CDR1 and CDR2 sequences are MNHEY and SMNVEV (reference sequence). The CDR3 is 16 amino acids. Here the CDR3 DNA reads TGTGCCAGCAGTCACACAGGGACCGGGTTTGTTCAGCCCCAGCATTTT. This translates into CASSHTGTGFVQPQHF.

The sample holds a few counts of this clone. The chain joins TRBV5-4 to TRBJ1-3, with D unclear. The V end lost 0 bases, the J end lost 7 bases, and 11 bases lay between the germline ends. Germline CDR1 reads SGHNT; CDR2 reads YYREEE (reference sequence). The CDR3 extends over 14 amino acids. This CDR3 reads CASSLENVRNTIYF. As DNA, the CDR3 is TGTGCCAGCAGCTTGGAGAACGTTCGTAACACCATATATTTT.

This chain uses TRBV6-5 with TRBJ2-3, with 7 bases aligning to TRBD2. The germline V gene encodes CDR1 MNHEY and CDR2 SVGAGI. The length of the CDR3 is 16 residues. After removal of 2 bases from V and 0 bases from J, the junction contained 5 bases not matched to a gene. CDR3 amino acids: CASSYKGRGSTDTQYF. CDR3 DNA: TGTGCCAGCAGTTACAAGGGGAGGGGAAGCACAGATACGCAGTATTTT.

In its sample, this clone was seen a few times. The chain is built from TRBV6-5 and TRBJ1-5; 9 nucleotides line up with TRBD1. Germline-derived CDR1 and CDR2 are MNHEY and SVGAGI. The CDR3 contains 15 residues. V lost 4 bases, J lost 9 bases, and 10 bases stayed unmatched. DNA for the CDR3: TGTGCCAGCAGTTCCCCCGGGACAGGGCTTTGGCCCCAGCATTTT. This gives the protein CASSSPGTGLWPQHF.

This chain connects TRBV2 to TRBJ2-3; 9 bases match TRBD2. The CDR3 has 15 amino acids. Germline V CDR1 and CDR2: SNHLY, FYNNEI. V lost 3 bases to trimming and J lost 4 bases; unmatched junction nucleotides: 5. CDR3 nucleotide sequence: TGTGCCAGCAGTGAGATTAGCGGGAGTGCAGATACGCAGTATTTT. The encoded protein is CASSEISGSADTQYF.

DNA for the CDR3: TGTGCCAGCAGCATGAGGGGTAATGAGCAGTTCTTC. This codes for CASSMRGNEQFF. The V and J genes are TRBV7-3 and TRBJ2-1; D is tentatively TRBD1 or TRBD2 (5 bases each). The ends were cut back, 5 bases at V and 7 bases at J, with 9 bases in the middle. Per germline, CDR1 SGHTA and CDR2 FQGTGA. The CDR3 has 12 amino acids.

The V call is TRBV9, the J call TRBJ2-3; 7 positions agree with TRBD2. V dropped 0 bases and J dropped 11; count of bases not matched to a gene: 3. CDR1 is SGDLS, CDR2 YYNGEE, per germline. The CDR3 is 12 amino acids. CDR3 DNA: TGTGCCAGCAGCGTAGATGAGCGGGAGCAGTATTTT. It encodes CASSVDEREQYF.

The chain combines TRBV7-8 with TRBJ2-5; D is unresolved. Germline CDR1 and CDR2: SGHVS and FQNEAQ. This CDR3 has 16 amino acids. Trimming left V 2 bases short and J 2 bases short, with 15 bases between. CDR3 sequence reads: CASSLSGLVGQETQYF. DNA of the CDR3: TGTGCCAGCAGCTTATCCGGATTAGTGGGGCAAGAGACCCAGTACTTC.

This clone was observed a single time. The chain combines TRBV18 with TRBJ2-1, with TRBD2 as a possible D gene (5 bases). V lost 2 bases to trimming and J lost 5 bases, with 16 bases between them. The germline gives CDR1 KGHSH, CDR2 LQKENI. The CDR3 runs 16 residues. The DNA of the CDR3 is TGTGCCAGCTCACCATATAGGACTGGATCCAACAATGAGCAGTTCTTC. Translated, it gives CASSPYRTGSNNEQFF. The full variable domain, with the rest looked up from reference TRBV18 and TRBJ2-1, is NAGVMQNPRHLVRRRGQEARLRCSPMKGHSHVYWYRQLPEEGLKFMVYLQKENIIDESGMPKERFSAEFPKEGPSILRIQQVVRGDSAAYFCASSPYRTGSNNEQFFGPGTRLTVL.

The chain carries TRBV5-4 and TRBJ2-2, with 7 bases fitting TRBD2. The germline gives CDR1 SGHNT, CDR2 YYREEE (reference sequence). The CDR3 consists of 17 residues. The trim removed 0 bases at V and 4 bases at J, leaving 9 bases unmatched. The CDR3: CASSLASGGRGTGELFF. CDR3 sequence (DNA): TGTGCCAGCAGCTTGGCCTCGGGAGGAAGGGGCACCGGGGAGCTGTTTTTT.

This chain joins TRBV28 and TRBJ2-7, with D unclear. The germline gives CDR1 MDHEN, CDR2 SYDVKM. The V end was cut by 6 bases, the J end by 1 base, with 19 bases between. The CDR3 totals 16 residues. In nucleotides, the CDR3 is TGTGCCAGCAGCCCCCCTTTACGGGTGGGGTCCTACGAGCAGTACTTC. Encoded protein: CASSPPLRVGSYEQYF.

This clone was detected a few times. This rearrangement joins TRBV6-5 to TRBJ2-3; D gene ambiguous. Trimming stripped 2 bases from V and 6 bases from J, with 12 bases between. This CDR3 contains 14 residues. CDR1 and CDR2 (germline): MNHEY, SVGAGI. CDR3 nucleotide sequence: TGTGCCAGCAGTTACCCCCAGGTACCTGATACGCAGTATTTT. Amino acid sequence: CASSYPQVPDTQYF.

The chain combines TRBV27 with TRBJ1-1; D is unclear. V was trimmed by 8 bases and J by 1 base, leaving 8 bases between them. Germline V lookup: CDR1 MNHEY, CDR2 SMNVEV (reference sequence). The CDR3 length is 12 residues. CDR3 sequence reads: CASLKGNTEAFF. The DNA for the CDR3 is TGTGCCAGCCTGAAGGGGAACACTGAAGCTTTCTTT.

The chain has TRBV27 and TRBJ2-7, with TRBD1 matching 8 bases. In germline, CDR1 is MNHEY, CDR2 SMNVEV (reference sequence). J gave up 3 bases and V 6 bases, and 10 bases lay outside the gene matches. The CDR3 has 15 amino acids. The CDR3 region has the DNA TGTGCCAGCAGCTCCACCGGGACAGGATTCTACGAGCAGTACTTC. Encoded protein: CASSSTGTGFYEQYF.

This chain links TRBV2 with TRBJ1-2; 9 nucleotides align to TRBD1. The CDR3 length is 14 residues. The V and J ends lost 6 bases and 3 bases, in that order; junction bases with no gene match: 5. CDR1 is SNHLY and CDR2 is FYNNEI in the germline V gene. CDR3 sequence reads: CASSGQGTYYGYTF. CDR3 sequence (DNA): TGTGCCAGCAGCGGACAGGGGACTTACTATGGCTACACCTTC.

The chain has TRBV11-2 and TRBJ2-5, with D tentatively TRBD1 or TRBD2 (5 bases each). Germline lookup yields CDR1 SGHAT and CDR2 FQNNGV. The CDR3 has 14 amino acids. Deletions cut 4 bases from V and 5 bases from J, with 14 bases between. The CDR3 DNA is TGTGCCAGCAGCTCCCGGGGCATAGCCGAGACCCAGTACTTC. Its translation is CASSSRGIAETQYF.

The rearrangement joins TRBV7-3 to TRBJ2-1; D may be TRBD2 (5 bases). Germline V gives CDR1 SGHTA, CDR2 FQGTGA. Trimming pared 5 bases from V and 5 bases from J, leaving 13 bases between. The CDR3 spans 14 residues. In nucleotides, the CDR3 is TGTGCCAGCAGCCCTCTAGGGCGGGACAATGAGCAGTTCTTC. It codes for CASSPLGRDNEQFF.